This T cell receptor (beta chain) derives from a study of control samples from healthy donors and cancer patients. Germline V CDR1 and CDR2: LNHDA, SQIVND (reference sequence). With 1 base removed from V and 3 bases from J, the gap between germline ends came to 13 bases. The CDR3 consists of 16 residues. The data were produced by immunoSEQ multiplex PCR, yet TCRdb's version contains in-frame clones alone and is incomplete. The data contain around 90,000 clones, more than 75% of them singletons. The V and J genes are TRBV19 and TRBJ1-5; possible D gene TRBD1, 5 bases. The receptor was isolated from a man aged 25-45 years in good health. The sequenced sample consisted of blood. CDR3 nucleotides: TGTGCCAGTAGTATAGGAGGGGATCGTGACAATCAGCCCCAGCATTTT. It encodes CASSIGGDRDNQPQHF.